This note documents a single T cell receptor (beta chain) sequence. The antigen is unknown. These data are taken from a study of OX40 agonist ivuxolimab in advanced cancers. Trimming took off 3 bases at V and 0 bases at J, with 9 bases between the two ends. Per germline, CDR1 LNHDA and CDR2 SQIVND (reference sequence). CDR3 length equals 15 residues. Broader study findings: Near-lowest levels of clonal expansion characterized partial responders at 0.1-3.0 mg/kg.

Clones were read by immunoSEQ multiplex PCR, and TCRdb kept only the in-frame ones, dropping some. The table lists approximately 86,000 clones, more than 75% of them singletons. The rearrangement uses TRBV19 and TRBJ1-3; D not certain. The sequence came from an adult with an advanced solid tumor such as melanoma, head and neck, liver or kidney cancer. This specimen was CD4+ or CD8+ T cells sorted from blood, taken in a trial of the OX40 agonist ivuxolimab. The DNA for the CDR3 is TGTGCCAGTAGTATGGCAGGTATCTCTGGAAACACCATATATTTT. Translating gives CASSMAGISGNTIYF.